Listed below are T cell receptor beta chains from one sample, sequenced in a study of immune cell composition in non-small cell lung cancer. Method: immunoSEQ multiplex PCR; TCRdb's copy keeps in-frame clones and lacks some. The sample includes 7,500 to 10,000 clones, about 72% seen only once; the top ten take around 13%. The specimen sequenced was non-adjacent lung tissue. The source is a human donor with non-small cell lung cancer. Each CDR3 is given with its conserved first and last residue. D genes are given only for firm matches. The size entry is marked missing in some rows and otherwise reads once, few, many or a size class.

. TRBJ2-3 TRBV4-3 . TGCGCCAGCAGCCAAGAGCGCACCCGCACAGATACGCAGTATTTT CASSQERTRTDTQYF
. TRBJ2-7 TRBV7-6 . TGTGCCAGCAGCCTGTCGGACCAATCCTACGAGCAGTACTTC CASSLSDQSYEQYF
. TRBJ2-2 TRBV29-1 TRBD1 TGCAGCGTCCACTGGACAGGGTACACCGGGGAGCTGTTTTTT CSVHWTGYTGELFF
. TRBJ1-1 TRBV6-1 TRBD1 TGTGCCATAAAGGGAGACAGGGGCCACACTGAAGCTTTCTTT CAIKGDRGHTEAFF
. TRBJ1-2 TRBV6-5 . TGTGCCAGCAGGGAGGGGGAGGGAACTAACTATGGCTACACCTTC CASREGEGTNYGYTF
. TRBJ2-1 TRBV2 . TGTGCCAGCAACAACAGAAACAATGAGCAGTTCTTC CASNNRNNEQFF
. TRBJ2-1 TRBV27 TRBD2 TGTGCCAGCACGGGGGGGAGCTCCTACAATGAGCAGTTCTTC CASTGGSSYNEQFF
. TRBJ2-1 TRBV7-9 . TGTGCCAGCAGCTTCGAGGGGACCACGCAGTTCTTC CASSFEGTTQFF
. TRBJ2-5 TRBV9 . TGTGCCAGCAGCGTAGGGACCAGCCAAGAGACCCAGTACTTC CASSVGTSQETQYF
. TRBJ1-4 TRBV7-8 . TGTGCCAGCAGCGTCCAGTCTACAACTAATGAAAAACTGTTTTTT CASSVQSTTNEKLFF
large TRBJ2-7 TRBV4-3 TRBD1 TGCGCCAGCAGCCCCCAAAGGACAGGTTCCTACGAGCAGTACTTC CASSPQRTGSYEQYF
. TRBJ1-5 TRBV11-2 . TGTGCCAGCAGCTTCCAACCTGATGGGCCCCAGCATTTT CASSFQPDGPQHF
. TRBJ1-2 TRBV6-5 TRBD1 TGTGCCAGCAGTTCCTCCGGGACAGGGGGAGACTACACCTTC CASSSSGTGGDYTF
. TRBJ1-3 TRBV28 TRBD1 TGTGCCAGCAGTTCCCCGGGACAGGGGCCCTTCGGGGGAAACACCATATATTTT CASSSPGQGPFGGNTIYF